Presented here are 31 T cell receptor beta chains from one specimen sequenced in a study of T-cell reconstitution after alpha-beta-depleted transplantation in children. The TCRbeta library was prepared with unique molecular identifiers. TCRdb re-called the PCR reads through MiXCR, storing one row per CDR3 protein. The sample consists of around 380,000 distinct CDR3 sequences, approximately 11% of them appearing once. The input for sequencing was PBMCs from the stem cell graft donor, taken from the stem cell graft. Receptors originate from a human donor who donated a stem cell graft to a child with acute myeloid leukemia.

This clonotype was detected a few times. V usage is TRBV20-1 and J usage is TRBJ2-5; no clear D gene. The germline gives CDR1 DFQATT, CDR2 SNEGSKA (reference sequence). The CDR3 extends over 16 amino acids. Trimming shortened V by 3 bases and J by 4 bases, and 21 bases separated the two germline ends. CDR3 sequence reads: CSASLKGPRWGETQYF. DNA for the CDR3: TGCAGTGCTAGCCTAAAAGGTCCTCGGTGGGGAGAGACCCAGTACTTC.

The chain employs TRBV5-5 and TRBJ2-2; 10 bases agree with TRBD2. V was clipped by 4 bases and J by 4 bases; unmatched bases: 13. The CDR3 contains 18 residues. Germline CDR1 and CDR2: SGHKS and YYEKEE (reference sequence). In DNA form, the CDR3 reads TGTGCCAGCAGCAACCGTCCAGGGTTAGCGGGGGGCACCGGGGAGCTGTTTTTT. This codes for CASSNRPGLAGGTGELFF.

The chain combines TRBV10-2 with TRBJ2-7; D uncertain. The ends were cut back, 4 bases at V and 0 bases at J, with 4 bases in the middle. Looked up from germline, CDR1 is WSHSY and CDR2 is SAAADI. CDR3 length: 12 residues. CDR3 protein: CASSASSYEQYF. Written as DNA, the CDR3 is TGCGCCAGCAGTGCCAGCTCCTACGAGCAGTACTTC.

V usage is TRBV20-1 and J usage is TRBJ2-3; weak D call: TRBD2 (6 bases). The CDR3 loop spans 16 amino acids. V lost 0 bases to trimming and J lost 2 bases, with 15 bases between them. The V gene's germline CDR1 is DFQATT and CDR2 SNEGSKA (reference sequence). The CDR3 region is CSARDPQRANTDTQYF. The CDR3 nucleotides are TGCAGTGCTAGAGATCCCCAGCGGGCCAACACAGATACGCAGTATTTT.

This clonotype was found a few times. The chain links TRBV4-2 to TRBJ2-7; D possibly matches TRBD1 or TRBD2 (7 bases each). V was cut by 6 bases and J by 5 bases, with 14 bases left in between. Germline V gives CDR1 LGHNA, CDR2 YNFKEQ. This CDR3 is 13 amino acids long. The CDR3 DNA follows: TGTGCCAGCAGATCAGGGGGGAGGGACGAGCAGTACTTC. Its protein product is CASRSGGRDEQYF.

This clonotype was picked up many times. The gene calls are TRBV7-2 and TRBJ2-1, with D maybe TRBD2 (6 bases). The germline V and J ends were trimmed by 4 bases and 3 bases, with 13 bases remaining between them. This CDR3 has 15 residues. The germline V gene has CDR1 SGHTA and CDR2 FQGNSA. CDR3 nucleotide sequence: TGTGCCAGCAGCTCGGGAGTGAGTAACTACAATGAGCAGTTCTTC. Translation gives CASSSGVSNYNEQFF.

The chain is built from TRBV11-2 and TRBJ2-3, with a tentative D call TRBD2 (5 bases). Germline CDR1 is SGHAT and CDR2 is FQNNGV. The CDR3 runs 13 residues. Trimming cost V 3 bases and J 4 bases, with 8 bases left between them. The CDR3 loop reads CASSFHGADTQYF. The CDR3 DNA follows: TGTGCCAGCAGCTTTCACGGGGCAGATACGCAGTATTTT.

This clonotype was counted between two and nine times. The gene calls are TRBV3-1 and TRBJ1-2; no reliable D call. CDR3 length: 12 amino acids. Germline assignment: CDR1 LGHDT and CDR2 YNNKEL (reference sequence). The germline V and J ends were trimmed by 3 bases and 4 bases, with 6 bases remaining between them. Here the CDR3 reads CASSQEFYGYTF. CDR3 DNA: TGTGCCAGCAGCCAGGAATTCTATGGCTACACCTTC.

This clonotype was picked up a small number of times. The rearrangement joins TRBV29-1 to TRBJ2-1, with 8 bases aligning to TRBD1. CDR3 size: 15 residues. Germline V CDR1 and CDR2: SQVTM, ANQGSEA. Trimming took 4 bases from V and 7 from J; bases not matched to a gene: 12. The CDR3 is CSVVPGQGSRNEQFF. The CDR3 nucleotides read TGCAGCGTTGTTCCCGGACAGGGAAGCAGAAATGAGCAGTTCTTC.

The chain employs TRBV10-2 and TRBJ2-1; 10 nucleotides align to TRBD1. Germline trimming cut 7 bases from V and 8 bases from J; bases unmatched to any gene: 5. From germline, CDR1 is WSHSY and CDR2 SAAADI. There are 13 residues in the CDR3. The CDR3 reads CASMGTGDHEQFF. The DNA of the CDR3 is TGCGCCAGCATGGGGACAGGGGACCATGAGCAGTTCTTC.

V and J are TRBV5-6 and TRBJ2-1, with a weak D call TRBD1 (6 bases). Trimming shortened V by 0 bases and J by 0 bases, and 10 bases separated the two germline ends. This CDR3 contains 16 residues. CDR1 and CDR2 from the germline V gene are SGHDT and YYEEEE. The CDR3 reads CASSLDRGSSYNEQFF. CDR3 sequence (DNA): TGTGCCAGCAGCTTGGATAGGGGGAGCTCCTACAATGAGCAGTTCTTC.

This clonotype was counted ten times or more. J is TRBJ2-3 and V is TRBV25-1; perhaps TRBD1 as D (5 bases). The germline CDR1 and CDR2 sequences are MGHDK and SYGVNS. V was cut by 0 bases and J by 3 bases, with 10 bases left in between. The CDR3 has 15 amino acids. The CDR3 DNA follows: TGTGCCAGCAGTGAATACTATCCAGGGACAGATACGCAGTATTTT. Residues: CASSEYYPGTDTQYF.

In its sample, this clonotype was seen many times. The V gene is TRBV29-1, the J gene TRBJ2-2; 11 nucleotides match TRBD2. J lost 6 bases, V lost 7 bases, and 7 bases had no gene match. Looked up from germline, CDR1 is SQVTM and CDR2 is ANQGSEA. This CDR3 contains 14 residues. The CDR3: CSAARLAGSGELFF. CDR3 coding DNA: TGCAGCGCAGCCAGACTAGCGGGATCCGGGGAGCTGTTTTTT.

This clonotype was seen at least ten times. The chain employs TRBV5-1 and TRBJ2-1; 9 bases match TRBD1. The CDR3 is made up of 15 amino acids. J gave up 6 bases and V 4 bases, and 8 bases lay outside the gene matches. Germline V gene lookup returns CDR1 SGHRS and CDR2 YFSETQ. CDR3 in DNA: TGCGCCAGCAGCCGGACAGGGGAGGAGGTCAATGAGCAGTTCTTC. It is translated as CASSRTGEEVNEQFF.

The J gene is TRBJ2-7, the V gene TRBV6-1; 10 bases agree with TRBD2. CDR1 and CDR2 from the germline V gene are MNHNS and SASEGT. This CDR3 comprises 18 residues. Trimming cost V 3 bases and J 3 bases; bases outside gene matches: 14. CDR3 residues: CASSDGTRLTSGNYEQYF. The CDR3 DNA is TGTGCCAGCAGTGATGGGACACGATTAACTAGCGGGAACTACGAGCAGTACTTC.

The rearrangement uses TRBV18 and TRBJ2-3; the match to TRBD2 covers 7 bases. The trim removed 3 bases at V and 6 bases at J, leaving 3 bases unmatched. CDR1 is KGHSH and CDR2 is LQKENI in the germline V gene. The CDR3 consists of 13 residues. CDR3 amino acids: CASSPLGGDTQYF. CDR3 sequence (DNA): TGTGCCAGCTCACCCCTCGGGGGGGATACGCAGTATTTT. The whole variable domain, remainder taken from reference TRBV18 and TRBJ2-3, is NAGVMQNPRHLVRRRGQEARLRCSPMKGHSHVYWYRQLPEEGLKFMVYLQKENIIDESGMPKERFSAEFPKEGPSILRIQQVVRGDSAAYFCASSPLGGDTQYFGPGTRLTVL.

As for this clonotype: A clone one base away is much larger, so this may be a read error. CDR3 in DNA: TGCTGTGCTGCCCCCTTAGCAGATGGGCTTACGGATACGCAGTATTTT. Protein product: CCAAPLADGLTDTQYF. This chain uses TRBV20-1 with TRBJ2-3; D is uncertain. This CDR3 contains 16 residues. CDR1 is DFQATT and CDR2 is SNEGSKA in the germline V gene (reference sequence).

The V gene is TRBV7-2, the J gene TRBJ1-5; the D is unclear. Germline CDR1 SGHTA, CDR2 FQGNSA. This CDR3 is built from 15 residues. Trimming cost V 3 bases and J 0 bases, with 9 bases left between them. CDR3 protein: CASSFVRNSNQPQHF. For the CDR3, the DNA is TGTGCCAGCAGCTTCGTCCGGAATAGCAATCAGCCCCAGCATTTT.

This clonotype showed up just a few times. The rearrangement uses TRBV29-1 and TRBJ2-1; D call uncertain. The germline CDR1 and CDR2 sequences are SQVTM and ANQGSEA. Trimming stripped 3 bases from V and 0 bases from J, with 15 bases between. This CDR3 spans 16 amino acids. In DNA form, the CDR3 reads TGCAGCGTTGATAATTATATGGGTAGCTCCTACAATGAGCAGTTCTTC. It specifies CSVDNYMGSSYNEQFF.

This clonotype turned up a few times. This chain connects TRBV30 to TRBJ2-7; tentatively, D is TRBD2 (5 bases). CDR1 and CDR2 from the germline V gene are GTSNPN and SVGIG (reference sequence). With 0 bases removed from V and 3 bases from J, the gap between germline ends came to 15 bases. The CDR3 loop spans 15 amino acids. CDR3 sequence reads: CAWSVRGPYRYEQYF. The CDR3 DNA follows: TGTGCCTGGAGTGTACGCGGGCCTTATCGCTACGAGCAGTACTTC.

This clonotype was seen more than once but under ten times. The chain joins TRBV25-1 to TRBJ2-5; 7 nucleotides align to TRBD2. The CDR3 covers 16 residues. V was clipped by 8 bases and J by 2 bases; unmatched bases: 14. Germline V gene data show CDR1 as MGHDK and CDR2 as SYGVNS. CDR3 in DNA: TGTGCCAGCGTCCCTGTAAACCCTAGCGGTCAAGAGACCCAGTACTTC. It specifies CASVPVNPSGQETQYF. Variable domain in full (rest from reference TRBV25-1 and TRBJ2-5): EADIYQTPRYLVIGTGKKITLECSQTMGHDKMYWYQQDPGMELHLIHYSYGVNSTEKGDLSSESTVSRIRTEHFPLTLESARPSHTSQYLCASVPVNPSGQETQYFGPGTRLLVL.

The chain uses TRBV5-1 and TRBJ1-4; maybe TRBD1 (6 bases). Trimming took 4 bases from V and 5 from J, leaving 18 bases between them. The CDR3 consists of 16 residues. Germline V gene sequence: CDR1 SGHRS, CDR2 YFSETQ. This CDR3 is CASSPFGPGENEKLFF. The DNA for the CDR3 is TGCGCCAGCAGCCCCTTCGGACCAGGGGAGAATGAAAAACTGTTTTTT. Combining the CDR3 with reference TRBV5-1 and TRBJ1-4 gives the whole variable domain KAGVTQTPRYLIKTRGQQVTLSCSPISGHRSVSWYQQTPGQGLQFLFEYFSETQRNKGNFPGRFSGRQFSNSRSEMNVSTLELGDSALYLCASSPFGPGENEKLFFGSGTQLSVL.

The chain links TRBV30 to TRBJ1-3; D gene uncertain. Germline CDR1 reads GTSNPN; CDR2 reads SVGIG (reference sequence). The CDR3 has 15 residues. The V and J ends lost 0 bases and 0 bases respectively, with 9 bases between them. The CDR3 region is CAWSVTSTSGNTIYF. The CDR3 region has the DNA TGTGCCTGGAGTGTGACGTCAACCTCTGGAAACACCATATATTTT. The full variable domain, with the rest looked up from reference TRBV30 and TRBJ1-3, is SQTIHQWPATLVQPVGSPLSLECTVEGTSNPNLYWYRQAAGRGLQLLFYSVGIGQISSEVPQNLSASRPQDRQFILSSKKLLLSDSGFYLCAWSVTSTSGNTIYFGEGSWLTVV.

The rearrangement links TRBV6-2 or TRBV6-3 to TRBJ2-1; 9 bases agree with TRBD2. The ends lost 0 bases at V and 8 bases at J; junction bases unmatched: 8. This CDR3 region has 16 residues. Germline-derived CDR1 and CDR2 are MNHEY and SVGEGT. The CDR3 here is CASSYSSGGPWDEQFF. The CDR3 DNA reads as TGTGCCAGCAGTTACTCCAGCGGGGGGCCTTGGGATGAGCAGTTCTTC.

The rearrangement uses TRBV3-1 and TRBJ1-2; 8 bases fit TRBD1. This CDR3 is 15 amino acids long. Germline assignment: CDR1 LGHDT and CDR2 YNNKEL (reference sequence). With 10 bases clipped from V and 0 bases from J, the junction kept 10 bases outside the gene matches. This chain's CDR3 is CATSHLDRANYGYTF. CDR3 nucleotide sequence: TGTGCCACCTCCCACTTGGACAGGGCTAACTATGGCTACACCTTC.

This clonotype was observed a handful of times. This chain joins TRBV20-1 and TRBJ2-2, with 12 positions matching TRBD2. The CDR3 runs to 16 residues. The germline V gene has CDR1 DFQATT and CDR2 SNEGSKA (reference sequence). V lost 0 bases and J lost 3; bases outside the gene matches: 2. The CDR3 region has the DNA TGCAGTGCTAGAGACGGGACTAGCGGGTACACCGGGGAGCTGTTTTTT. Amino acid sequence: CSARDGTSGYTGELFF.

This rearrangement joins TRBV5-1 to TRBJ1-1, with 7 bases aligning to TRBD1. The CDR3 covers 15 residues. Germline assignment: CDR1 SGHRS and CDR2 YFSETQ. Trimming removed 0 bases from V and 1 base from J; junction bases left unmatched: 3. CDR3 residues: CASSLVYRGNTEAFF. Here the CDR3 DNA reads TGCGCCAGCAGCTTGGTCTACAGGGGGAACACTGAAGCTTTCTTT.

This clonotype was recorded a few times. The V call is TRBV25-1, the J call TRBJ1-6; D is undetermined. V lost 3 bases and J lost 7, with 7 bases in between. Per the germline V gene, CDR1 is MGHDK and CDR2 is SYGVNS. This CDR3 has 13 amino acids. CDR3 sequence (DNA): TGTGCCAGCAGTGACCTCGGGAATTCACCCCTCCACTTT. Translating gives CASSDLGNSPLHF. Drawing the rest from reference TRBV25-1 and TRBJ1-6, the complete variable domain is EADIYQTPRYLVIGTGKKITLECSQTMGHDKMYWYQQDPGMELHLIHYSYGVNSTEKGDLSSESTVSRIRTEHFPLTLESARPSHTSQYLCASSDLGNSPLHFGNGTRLTVT.

The chain combines TRBV6-1 with TRBJ2-2; a possible D gene is TRBD2 (6 bases). Trimming took 5 bases from V and 7 from J, leaving 20 bases between them. Germline V gene sequence: CDR1 MNHNS, CDR2 SASEGT. This CDR3 has 16 amino acids. CDR3 in amino acids: CASSRPGGPQIGELFF. CDR3 DNA: TGTGCCAGCAGTCGCCCCGGGGGACCTCAGATCGGGGAGCTGTTTTTT.

This chain links TRBV30 with TRBJ1-4; the D is unclear. V was trimmed by 0 bases and J by 0 bases, leaving 8 bases between them. The CDR3 sequence is 15 residues long. Germline loops: CDR1 GTSNPN, CDR2 SVGIG (reference sequence). CDR3 DNA: TGTGCCTGGAGTGTATTCGGGCCAACTAATGAAAAACTGTTTTTT. The encoded protein is CAWSVFGPTNEKLFF.

The chain couples TRBV11-2 to TRBJ2-3, with D perhaps TRBD1 or TRBD2 (6 bases each). The length of the CDR3 is 16 residues. V lost 2 bases and J 0 bases, leaving 12 bases between the germline ends. Germline V gene lookup returns CDR1 SGHAT and CDR2 FQNNGV. The CDR3 nucleotides read TGTGCCAGCAGCTTAATTGGGGGGCCTAGCACAGATACGCAGTATTTT. The encoded protein is CASSLIGGPSTDTQYF. Together with reference TRBV11-2 and TRBJ2-3, the CDR3 gives the full variable domain: EAGVAQSPRYKIIEKRQSVAFWCNPISGHATLYWYQQILGQGPKLLIQFQNNGVVDDSQLPKDRFSAERLKGVDSTLKIQPAKLEDSAVYLCASSLIGGPSTDTQYFGPGTRLTVL.